This T cell receptor (beta chain) was retrieved from a study of blood T cell repertoires in COVID-19. Some clones are missing from TCRdb's copy, which holds only in-frame ones; the method was immunoSEQ multiplex PCR. The repertoire holds about 140,000 clones, with roughly 89% as singletons. The CDR3 contains 12 residues. J gave up 8 bases and V 4 bases, and 2 bases lay outside the gene matches. Germline CDR1 SGHVS, CDR2 FQNEAQ. This chain connects TRBV7-8 to TRBJ2-4; 7 nucleotides match TRBD1. What was sequenced was peripheral blood. This receptor was obtained from a woman aged 40 to 55 with acute or convalescent COVID-19. CDR3 sequence: CASSSQGDIQYF. The CDR3 nucleotides read TGTGCCAGCAGCTCCCAGGGGGACATTCAGTACTTC.